This T cell receptor beta chain was sequenced for a study of shared clonotypes between healthy human individuals. Looked up from germline, CDR1 is GTSNPN and CDR2 is SVGIG (reference sequence). The CDR3 spans 14 residues. Trimming removed 3 bases from V and 9 bases from J, with 18 bases in between. Sequencing was performed with immunoSEQ multiplex PCR; in TCRdb, only in-frame clones are kept and a portion is missing. The sample carries under 1,100,000 clones, 65% to 80% recorded once. Recent acute infections and vaccinations were absent in the healthy HIV-negative adult donors. Splitting the CD4+ cells yielded a CD45RA+ naive subset and a CD45RA-negative memory subset.

The rearrangement uses TRBV30 and TRBJ2-1; possibly TRBD1 for D (6 bases). The source material was memory CD4+ T cells sorted from blood. This sample's subset: CD45RA-negative fraction. The clonotype originates from a man younger than 35 in good health. CDR3 bases: TGTGCCTGGAGGAAAAAGCAGGGGACCGGTGAGCAGTTCTTC. Protein: CAWRKKQGTGEQFF.